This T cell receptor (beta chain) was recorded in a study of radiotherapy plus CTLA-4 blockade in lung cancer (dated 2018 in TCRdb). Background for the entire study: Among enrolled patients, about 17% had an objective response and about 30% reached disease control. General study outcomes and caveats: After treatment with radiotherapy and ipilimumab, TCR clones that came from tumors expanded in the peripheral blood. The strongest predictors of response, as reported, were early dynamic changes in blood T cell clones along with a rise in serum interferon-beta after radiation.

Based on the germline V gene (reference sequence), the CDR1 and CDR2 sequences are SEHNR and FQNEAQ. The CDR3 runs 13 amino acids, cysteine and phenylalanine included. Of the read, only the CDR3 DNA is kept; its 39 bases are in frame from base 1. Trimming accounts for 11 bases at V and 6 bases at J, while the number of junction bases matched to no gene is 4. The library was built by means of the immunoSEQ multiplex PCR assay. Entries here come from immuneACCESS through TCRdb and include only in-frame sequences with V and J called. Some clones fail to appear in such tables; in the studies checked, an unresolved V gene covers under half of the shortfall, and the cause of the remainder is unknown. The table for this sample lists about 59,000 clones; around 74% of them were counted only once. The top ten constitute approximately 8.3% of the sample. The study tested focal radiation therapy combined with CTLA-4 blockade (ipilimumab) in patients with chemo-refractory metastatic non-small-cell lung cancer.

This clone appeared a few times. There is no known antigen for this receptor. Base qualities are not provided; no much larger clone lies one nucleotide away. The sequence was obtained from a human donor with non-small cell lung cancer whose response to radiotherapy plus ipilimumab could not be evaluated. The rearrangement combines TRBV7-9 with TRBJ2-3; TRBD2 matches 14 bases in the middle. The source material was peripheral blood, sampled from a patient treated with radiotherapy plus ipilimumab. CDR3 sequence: CAVTSGGEDTQYF. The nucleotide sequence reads TGTGCCGTGACTAGCGGGGGGGAGGATACGCAGTATTTT. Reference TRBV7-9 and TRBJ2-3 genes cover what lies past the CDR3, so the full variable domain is DTGVSQNPRHKITKRGQNVTFRCDPISEHNRLYWYRQTLGQGPEFLTYFQNEAQLEKSRLLSDRFSAERPKGSFSTLEIQRTEQGDSAMYLCAVTSGGEDTQYFGPGTRLTVL.